This TCR beta chain was recovered during a study of shared clonotypes between healthy human individuals. Looked up from germline, CDR1 is KGHSH and CDR2 is LQKENI. The CDR3 is 14 amino acids. V dropped 3 bases and J dropped 4 bases, with 13 bases sitting between them. Remarks on this clone: The antigen is unknown.

Nashville, Tennessee was home to all donors, each a Caucasian adult. Sequencing used immunoSEQ multiplex PCR; TCRdb keeps in-frame clones, though not all of them. Among under 600,000 clones listed, roughly 95% were seen once. Study-wide results and limits: Sharing across four donors was highest in naive CD4 (roughly 5%) and lowest in memory CD8 (around 0.4%). Memory subsets generally showed lower estimated richness than naive subsets. Sequencing depth was a factor that was expected to affect clonotype sharing among donors.

The origin of this receptor is a woman under 40 in good health. Sequencing was carried out using naive CD4+ T cells sorted from blood. As for subset: CD45RA+ positively selected. The rearrangement links TRBV18 to TRBJ2-7; D is unclear. CDR3 DNA: TGTGCCAGCTCACCTGATTCGTCTGTATACGAGCAGTACTTC. This encodes CASSPDSSVYEQYF.